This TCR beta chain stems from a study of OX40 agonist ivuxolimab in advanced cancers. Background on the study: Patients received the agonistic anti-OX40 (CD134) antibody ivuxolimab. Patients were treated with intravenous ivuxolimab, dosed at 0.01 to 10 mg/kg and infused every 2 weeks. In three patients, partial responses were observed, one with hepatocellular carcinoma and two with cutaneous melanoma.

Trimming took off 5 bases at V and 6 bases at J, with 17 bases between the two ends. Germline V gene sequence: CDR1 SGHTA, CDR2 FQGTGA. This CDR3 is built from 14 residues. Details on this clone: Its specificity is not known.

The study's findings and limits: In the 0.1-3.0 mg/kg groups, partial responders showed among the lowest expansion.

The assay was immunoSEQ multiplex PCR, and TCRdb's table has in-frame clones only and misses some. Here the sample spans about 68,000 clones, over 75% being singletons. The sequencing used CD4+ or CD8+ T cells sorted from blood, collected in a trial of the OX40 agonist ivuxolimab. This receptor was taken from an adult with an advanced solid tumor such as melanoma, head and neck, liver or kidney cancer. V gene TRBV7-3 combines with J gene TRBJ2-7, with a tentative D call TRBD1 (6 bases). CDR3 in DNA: TGTGCCAGCAGCCGCTTAGGGGGACGGGGCGAGCAGTACTTC. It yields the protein CASSRLGGRGEQYF.